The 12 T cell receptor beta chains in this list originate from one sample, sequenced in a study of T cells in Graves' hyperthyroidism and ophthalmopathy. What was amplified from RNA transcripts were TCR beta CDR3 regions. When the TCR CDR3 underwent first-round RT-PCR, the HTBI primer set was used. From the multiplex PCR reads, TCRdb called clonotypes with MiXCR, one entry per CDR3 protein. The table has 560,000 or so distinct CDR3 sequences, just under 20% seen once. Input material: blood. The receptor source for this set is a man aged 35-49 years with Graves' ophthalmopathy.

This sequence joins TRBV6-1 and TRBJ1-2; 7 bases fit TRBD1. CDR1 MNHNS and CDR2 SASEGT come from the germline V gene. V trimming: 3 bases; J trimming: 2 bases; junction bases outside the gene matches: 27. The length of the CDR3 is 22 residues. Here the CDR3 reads CASSDDRGAPARQGGINYGYTF. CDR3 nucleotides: TGTGCCAGCAGTGATGATAGGGGGGCCCCCGCAAGACAGGGAGGAATAAACTATGGCTACACCTTC.

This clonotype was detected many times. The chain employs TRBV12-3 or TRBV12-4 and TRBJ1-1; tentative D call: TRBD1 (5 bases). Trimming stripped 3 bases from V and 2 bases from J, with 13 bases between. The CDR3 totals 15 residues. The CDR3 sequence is CASSLMGGSNTEAFF. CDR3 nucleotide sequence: TGTGCCAGCAGTTTGATGGGGGGGTCCAACACTGAAGCTTTCTTT.

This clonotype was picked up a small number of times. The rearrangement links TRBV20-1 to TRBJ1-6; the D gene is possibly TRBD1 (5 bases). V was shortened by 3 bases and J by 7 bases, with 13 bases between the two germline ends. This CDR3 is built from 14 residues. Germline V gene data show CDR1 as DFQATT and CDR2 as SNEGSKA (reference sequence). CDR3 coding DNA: TGCAGTGCTAGGGGGGATCATCAAAATTCACCCCTCCACTTT. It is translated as CSARGDHQNSPLHF.

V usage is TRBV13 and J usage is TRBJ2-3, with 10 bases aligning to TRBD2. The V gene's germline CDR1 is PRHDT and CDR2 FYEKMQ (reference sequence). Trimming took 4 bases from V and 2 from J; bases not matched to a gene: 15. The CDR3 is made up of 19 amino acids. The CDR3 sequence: CASSSEEGLAGGYTDTQYF. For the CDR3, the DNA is TGTGCCAGCAGCTCCGAGGAGGGATTAGCGGGAGGCTACACAGATACGCAGTATTTT. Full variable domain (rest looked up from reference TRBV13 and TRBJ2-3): AAGVIQSPRHLIKEKRETATLKCYPIPRHDTVYWYQQGPGQDPQFLISFYEKMQSDKGSIPDRFSAQQFSDYHSELNMSSLELGDSALYFCASSSEEGLAGGYTDTQYFGPGTRLTVL.

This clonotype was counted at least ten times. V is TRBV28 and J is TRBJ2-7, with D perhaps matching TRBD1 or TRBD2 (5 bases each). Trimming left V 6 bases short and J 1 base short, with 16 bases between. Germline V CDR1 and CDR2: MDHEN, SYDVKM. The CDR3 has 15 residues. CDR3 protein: CASRSSGTDSYEQYF. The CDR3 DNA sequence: TGTGCCAGCAGATCCTCCGGGACGGATTCCTACGAGCAGTACTTC.

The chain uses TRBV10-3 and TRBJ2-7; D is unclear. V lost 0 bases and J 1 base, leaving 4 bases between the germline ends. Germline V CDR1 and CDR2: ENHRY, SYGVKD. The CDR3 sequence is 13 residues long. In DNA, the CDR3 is TGTGCCATCAGTGAGTCCAATTCCTACGAGCAGTACTTC. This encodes CAISESNSYEQYF.

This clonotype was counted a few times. For the CDR3, the DNA is TGCGCCAGCAGCCAAGATGAGGGGGTCCCCGGGGAGCTGTTTTTT. This encodes CASSQDEGVPGELFF. This chain links TRBV4-3 with TRBJ2-2; tentatively, D is TRBD1 (6 bases). Germline V gene lookup returns CDR1 LGHNA and CDR2 YSLEER. The length of the CDR3 is 15 residues. With 0 bases removed from V and 6 bases from J, the gap between germline ends came to 11 bases.

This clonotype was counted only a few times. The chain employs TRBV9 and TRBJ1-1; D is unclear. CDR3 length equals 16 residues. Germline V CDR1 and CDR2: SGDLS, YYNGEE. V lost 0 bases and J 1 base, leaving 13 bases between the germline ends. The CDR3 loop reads CASSVGDRAANTEAFF. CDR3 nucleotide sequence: TGTGCCAGCAGCGTAGGGGATCGGGCCGCGAACACTGAAGCTTTCTTT. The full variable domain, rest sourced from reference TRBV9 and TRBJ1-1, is DSGVTQTPKHLITATGQRVTLRCSPRSGDLSVYWYQQSLDQGLQFLIQYYNGEERAKGNILERFSAQQFPDLHSELNLSSLELGDSALYFCASSVGDRAANTEAFFGQGTRLTVV.

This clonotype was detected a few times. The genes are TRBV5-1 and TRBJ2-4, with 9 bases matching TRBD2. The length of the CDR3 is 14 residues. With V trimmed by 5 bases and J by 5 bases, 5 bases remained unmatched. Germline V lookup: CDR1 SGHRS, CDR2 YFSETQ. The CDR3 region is CASREIAGENIQYF. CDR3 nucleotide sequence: TGCGCCAGCAGGGAGATAGCGGGAGAAAACATTCAGTACTTC.

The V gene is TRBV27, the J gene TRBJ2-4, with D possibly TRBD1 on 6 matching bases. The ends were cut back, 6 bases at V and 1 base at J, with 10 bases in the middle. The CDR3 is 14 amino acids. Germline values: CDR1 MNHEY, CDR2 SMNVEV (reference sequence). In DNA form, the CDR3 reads TGTGCCAGCAGAAGTGGACAGGCCAAAAACATTCAGTACTTC. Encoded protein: CASRSGQAKNIQYF.

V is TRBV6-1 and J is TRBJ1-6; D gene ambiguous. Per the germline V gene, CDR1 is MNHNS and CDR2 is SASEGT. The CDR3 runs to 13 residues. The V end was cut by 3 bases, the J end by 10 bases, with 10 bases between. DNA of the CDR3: TGTGCCAGCAGTGAGGGATCGGGCTCACCCCTCCACTTT. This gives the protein CASSEGSGSPLHF.

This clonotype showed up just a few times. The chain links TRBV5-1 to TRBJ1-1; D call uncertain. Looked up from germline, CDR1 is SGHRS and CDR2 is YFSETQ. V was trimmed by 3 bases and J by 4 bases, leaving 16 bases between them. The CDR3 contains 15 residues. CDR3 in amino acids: CASSSLGLQPTEAFF. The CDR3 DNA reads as TGCGCCAGCAGCTCGTTAGGTCTCCAACCCACTGAAGCTTTCTTT.